These 12 T cell receptor beta chains were all obtained from the same sample, sequenced in a study of blood T cell repertoires in COVID-19. This table comes from immunoSEQ multiplex PCR, and its TCRdb copy is limited to in-frame clones, with some not included. Of more than 95,000 clones listed, 80% are singletons. The sequenced sample was peripheral blood. The receptors shown here come from a human donor in a cohort sampled during active COVID-19.

CDR3 in DNA: TGTGCCAGCAGCTTAGATCGCATAGTGGTGATGCTTAGCAATCAGCCCCAGCATTTT. It is translated as CASSLDRIVVMLSNQPQHF. The chain employs TRBV11-3 and TRBJ1-5; D gene uncertain. There are 19 residues in the CDR3. Trimming left V 0 bases short and J 0 bases short, with 18 bases between. Germline assignment: CDR1 SGHNT and CDR2 YENEEA.

This clone was counted only a few times. The chain combines TRBV18 with TRBJ1-2, with 10 bases fitting TRBD1. V lost 5 bases, J lost 6 bases, and 12 bases stayed unmatched. The CDR3 runs 16 residues. The germline CDR1 and CDR2 sequences are KGHSH and LQKENI. Here the CDR3 reads CASSTTLGQGTDGYTF. CDR3 coding DNA: TGTGCCAGCTCAACTACGTTGGGACAGGGGACAGATGGCTACACCTTC.

The chain employs TRBV19 and TRBJ2-1; TRBD2 agrees at 12 bases. Germline-derived CDR1 and CDR2 are LNHDA and SQIVND (reference sequence). V dropped 4 bases and J dropped 10; count of bases not matched to a gene: 20. The CDR3 contains 19 residues. CDR3 loop: CASSKSFGLAGMRAEEQFF. The CDR3 nucleotides are TGTGCCAGTAGTAAATCTTTCGGACTAGCGGGGATGCGGGCGGAGGAGCAGTTCTTC. Supplemented by reference TRBV19 and TRBJ2-1, the full variable domain reads DGGITQSPKYLFRKEGQNVTLSCEQNLNHDAMYWYRQDPGQGLRLIYYSQIVNDFQKGDIAEGYSVSREKKESFPLTVTSAQKNPTAFYLCASSKSFGLAGMRAEEQFFGPGTRLTVL.

The CDR3 coding sequence is TGTGCCAGCAGTGAAGCGGACAGGGTCGGTGGCTACACCTTC. As protein: CASSEADRVGGYTF. This chain connects TRBV2 to TRBJ1-2; 8 bases fit TRBD1. Germline trimming cut 0 bases from V and 7 bases from J; bases unmatched to any gene: 4. Per the germline V gene, CDR1 is SNHLY and CDR2 is FYNNEI. The length of the CDR3 is 14 residues.

The DNA for the CDR3 is TGTGCCAGTAGTACAGCGGCGCAAGAGACCCAGTACTTC. Protein sequence: CASSTAAQETQYF. The chain carries TRBV19 and TRBJ2-5; TRBD2 is a possible D gene (5 bases). The V and J ends lost 4 bases and 2 bases respectively, with 8 bases between them. This CDR3 comprises 13 residues. The germline V gene has CDR1 LNHDA and CDR2 SQIVND (reference sequence).

The chain joins TRBV28 to TRBJ2-7; 8 bases map to TRBD1. CDR1 is MDHEN and CDR2 is SYDVKM in the germline V gene. There are 15 residues in the CDR3. The V gene end was trimmed by 7 bases and the J gene end by 1 base; junction bases not matched to a gene: 9. CDR3 in DNA: TGTGCCAGCAACCGCCGGGACAGGTTGTCCTACGAGCAGTACTTC. Its translation: CASNRRDRLSYEQYF.

The CDR3 reads CASKPGLSSGNTIYF. The CDR3 nucleotides read TGTGCCAGCAAACCGGGACTGAGCTCTGGAAACACCATATATTTT. The V call is TRBV19, the J call TRBJ1-3; TRBD1 is a possible D gene (5 bases). The V and J ends lost 9 bases and 0 bases respectively, with 15 bases between them. The CDR3 is made up of 15 amino acids. Germline V gene sequence: CDR1 LNHDA, CDR2 SQIVND (reference sequence).

This chain links TRBV29-1 with TRBJ1-3, with D possibly TRBD1 on 6 matching bases. The CDR3 is 14 amino acids. Germline CDR1 SQVTM, CDR2 ANQGSEA. Trimming pared 4 bases from V and 2 bases from J, leaving 12 bases between. Here the CDR3 DNA reads TGCAGCGTTGTATTGGGGGCAGCTGGAAACACCATATATTTT. This encodes CSVVLGAAGNTIYF.

CDR3 sequence (DNA): TGTGCCAGCTCGTCGAAGGGGGATACGCAGTATTTT. Translating it yields CASSSKGDTQYF. This rearrangement joins TRBV18 to TRBJ2-3, with D tentatively TRBD1 (5 bases). CDR3 size: 12 residues. CDR1 is KGHSH and CDR2 is LQKENI in the germline V gene. Trimming pared 6 bases from V and 6 bases from J, leaving 10 bases between.

The gene calls are TRBV27 and TRBJ1-1; the D gene is possibly TRBD1 (6 bases). Trimming removed 5 bases from V and 1 base from J, with 20 bases in between. Per germline, CDR1 MNHEY and CDR2 SMNVEV (reference sequence). The CDR3 is 17 amino acids. CDR3 residues: CASSLRHRDRANTEAFF. Written as DNA, the CDR3 is TGTGCCAGCAGTCTACGCCACAGGGATAGGGCGAACACTGAAGCTTTCTTT.

The chain links TRBV9 to TRBJ2-1; 10 nucleotides align to TRBD1. In germline, CDR1 is SGDLS, CDR2 YYNGEE. The V and J ends lost 3 bases and 7 bases, in that order; junction bases with no gene match: 16. The length of the CDR3 is 18 residues. The CDR3 protein is CASSGKALGTGVRNEQFF. The CDR3 nucleotides are TGTGCCAGCAGCGGTAAAGCACTAGGGACAGGGGTACGAAATGAGCAGTTCTTC.

The V and J genes are TRBV6-1 and TRBJ1-2; D is undetermined. This CDR3 has 12 amino acids. V was clipped by 2 bases and J by 8 bases, with 9 bases between them. Germline V gene sequence: CDR1 MNHNS, CDR2 SASEGT. This CDR3 reads CASSESVLGYTF. CDR3 in DNA: TGTGCCAGCAGTGAATCAGTCCTGGGCTACACCTTC.